The 18 T cell receptor beta chains reported below all come from one sample, sequenced in a study of OX40 agonist ivuxolimab in advanced cancers. Assay used: immunoSEQ multiplex PCR; TCRdb lists only in-frame clones, some missing. The sample consists of some 65,000 clones, about 90% of them appearing once. Sample: CD4+ or CD8+ T cells sorted from blood, taken in a trial of the OX40 agonist ivuxolimab. These receptors originate from an adult with an advanced solid tumor such as melanoma, head and neck, liver or kidney cancer.

The rearrangement joins TRBV30 to TRBJ2-3; D gene uncertain. V was pared by 0 bases and J by 7 bases, with 8 bases between. This CDR3 comprises 12 residues. CDR1 is GTSNPN, CDR2 SVGIG, per germline (reference sequence). CDR3 sequence: CAWSVLSYTQYF. The CDR3 bases are TGTGCCTGGAGTGTACTGTCATATACGCAGTATTTT.

The chain employs TRBV28 and TRBJ2-7, with unresolved D. Trimming left V 2 bases short and J 6 bases short, with 5 bases between. The CDR3 has 11 amino acids. The germline CDR1 and CDR2 sequences are MDHEN and SYDVKM. The CDR3 loop is CASSLNIEQYF. The CDR3 DNA follows: TGTGCCAGCAGTTTAAATATCGAGCAGTACTTC.

The chain links TRBV7-2 to TRBJ1-4, with unresolved D. CDR1 and CDR2 from the germline V gene are SGHTA and FQGNSA. With 1 base removed from V and 8 bases from J, the gap between germline ends came to 14 bases. This CDR3 has 15 residues. The CDR3 spells CASSLEPKLGEKLFF. The CDR3 region has the DNA TGTGCCAGCAGCTTAGAGCCGAAGTTGGGAGAAAAACTGTTTTTT.

The rearrangement joins TRBV27 to TRBJ2-7; no reliable D call. The CDR3 has 12 residues. V lost 5 bases to trimming and J lost 2 bases, with 7 bases between them. The V gene's germline CDR1 is MNHEY and CDR2 SMNVEV (reference sequence). DNA of the CDR3: TGTGCCAGCAGTATGTCCCCCTACGAGCAGTACTTC. Its translation is CASSMSPYEQYF.

This chain links TRBV6-5 with TRBJ2-1; 12 bases align to TRBD2. This CDR3 is 14 amino acids long. V shed 6 bases, J shed 6 bases, and the junction held 3 bases outside the gene matches. CDR1 MNHEY and CDR2 SVGAGI come from the germline V gene. CDR3 amino acids: CASRPGLAGNEQFF. For the CDR3, the DNA is TGTGCCAGCAGACCGGGACTAGCGGGCAATGAGCAGTTCTTC.

The V call is TRBV7-9, the J call TRBJ2-1; 7 bases match TRBD2. This CDR3 has 18 amino acids. Germline lookup yields CDR1 SEHNR and CDR2 FQNEAQ (reference sequence). V shed 5 bases and J 1 base; nucleotides not matched to a gene: 14. The CDR3 nucleotides read TGTGCCAGCAGCCCCCCGGCGGTAGCGGGCCCATCCTACAATGAGCAGTTCTTC. It codes for CASSPPAVAGPSYNEQFF.

This chain connects TRBV2 to TRBJ1-2, with 10 nucleotides matching TRBD1. The germline V gene encodes CDR1 SNHLY and CDR2 FYNNEI. The length of the CDR3 is 15 residues. The V gene end was trimmed by 7 bases and the J gene end by 6 bases; junction bases not matched to a gene: 11. CDR3 DNA sequence: TGTGCCAGCACCCCTCGAGACAGGGGGCACAATGGCTACACCTTC. This gives the protein CASTPRDRGHNGYTF.

The chain uses TRBV19 and TRBJ1-5; tentatively, D is TRBD1 (5 bases). The germline V and J ends were trimmed by 7 bases and 7 bases, with 26 bases remaining between them. CDR3 length: 17 residues. The V gene's germline CDR1 is LNHDA and CDR2 SQIVND (reference sequence). In DNA, the CDR3 is TGTGCCAGTAACTCCCCACCCGCGCAGGGATTAAGACAGCCCCAGCATTTT. Translation: CASNSPPAQGLRQPQHF.

This clone was found a few times. This chain connects TRBV19 to TRBJ1-1; 7 bases are shared with TRBD1. Germline V CDR1 and CDR2: LNHDA, SQIVND (reference sequence). The CDR3 has 14 amino acids. V dropped 4 bases and J dropped 0; count of bases not matched to a gene: 2. CDR3 nucleotides: TGTGCCAGTAGTAAGGGACAGCTGAACACTGAAGCTTTCTTT. This sequence encodes CASSKGQLNTEAFF.

The chain has TRBV19 and TRBJ1-5; TRBD1 matches 7 bases. The CDR3 has 17 residues. The germline V gene has CDR1 LNHDA and CDR2 SQIVND (reference sequence). V lost 5 bases and J lost 2; bases outside the gene matches: 12. The CDR3 sequence: CASSPFEGGTGNQPQHF. Written as DNA, the CDR3 is TGTGCCAGTAGTCCTTTCGAAGGAGGGACAGGCAATCAGCCCCAGCATTTT. The full variable domain, rest sourced from reference TRBV19 and TRBJ1-5, is DGGITQSPKYLFRKEGQNVTLSCEQNLNHDAMYWYRQDPGQGLRLIYYSQIVNDFQKGDIAEGYSVSREKKESFPLTVTSAQKNPTAFYLCASSPFEGGTGNQPQHFGDGTRLSIL.

The V call is TRBV6-1, the J call TRBJ2-7; 9 bases are a match to TRBD2. The germline V gene encodes CDR1 MNHNS and CDR2 SASEGT. V lost 6 bases and J lost 4; bases outside the gene matches: 7. The CDR3 covers 14 residues. CDR3 amino acids: CASRVSGSAYEQYF. Written as DNA, the CDR3 is TGTGCCAGCAGGGTTAGCGGGAGCGCTTACGAGCAGTACTTC.

The J gene is TRBJ2-7, the V gene TRBV2; perhaps TRBD2 as D (6 bases). The V and J ends lost 6 bases and 0 bases respectively, with 12 bases between them. The V gene's germline CDR1 is SNHLY and CDR2 FYNNEI. The CDR3 length is 14 residues. This CDR3 is CASRRDGGSYEQYF. CDR3 nucleotide sequence: TGTGCCAGCAGGAGGGACGGGGGCTCCTACGAGCAGTACTTC. The full variable domain, its missing parts supplied by reference TRBV2 and TRBJ2-7, is EPEVTQTPSHQVTQMGQEVILRCVPISNHLYFYWYRQILGQKVEFLVSFYNNEISEKSEIFDDQFSVERPDGSNFTLKIRSTKLEDSAMYFCASRRDGGSYEQYFGPGTRLTVT.

The chain carries TRBV5-1 and TRBJ1-4; weak D call: TRBD1 (6 bases). The CDR3 totals 16 residues. CDR1 and CDR2 from the germline V gene are SGHRS and YFSETQ. Trimming removed 2 bases from V and 8 bases from J, with 19 bases in between. Here the CDR3 DNA reads TGCGCCAGCAGCTTAGTTGTCGGGGGCCAAGGGGAAAAACTGTTTTTT. Translating it yields CASSLVVGGQGEKLFF.

Here the CDR3 DNA reads TGCGCCAGCAGCCGCAGGGGCCGCGGGGGGGGGCGGCTTTATGGCTACACCTTC. Its translation: CASSRRGRGGGRLYGYTF. The genes are TRBV10-1 and TRBJ1-2; the D gene is possibly TRBD1 (6 bases). CDR1 is WNHNN and CDR2 is SYGVQD in the germline V gene (reference sequence). This CDR3 is built from 18 residues. V was shortened by 6 bases and J by 5 bases, with 28 bases between the two germline ends.

The V call is TRBV27, the J call TRBJ2-2; D is uncertain. From germline, CDR1 is MNHEY and CDR2 SMNVEV (reference sequence). V was pared by 3 bases and J by 5 bases, with 7 bases between. CDR3 length equals 13 residues. The CDR3 DNA reads TGTGCCAGCAGTTTCCCTGGGACCGGGGAGCTGTTTTTT. Translated, it gives CASSFPGTGELFF.

The chain joins TRBV7-3 to TRBJ1-6; TRBD1 matches at 12 bases. V was clipped by 4 bases and J by 7 bases; unmatched bases: 5. CDR1 is SGHTA and CDR2 is FQGTGA in the germline V gene. This CDR3 is built from 16 residues. CDR3 region: CASSYGTGGVNSPLHF. The CDR3 DNA sequence: TGTGCCAGCAGCTACGGGACAGGGGGCGTGAATTCACCCCTCCACTTT.

The chain links TRBV7-6 to TRBJ2-1; D unresolved. The CDR3 runs to 13 residues. The V end lost 1 base, the J end lost 4 bases, and 5 bases lay between the germline ends. Germline loops: CDR1 SGHVS, CDR2 FNYEAQ. The CDR3, as DNA: TGTGCCAGCAGCTTAGACAGTTACAATGAGCAGTTCTTC. Translated, it gives CASSLDSYNEQFF.

The rearrangement joins TRBV6-1 to TRBJ2-7; D is possibly TRBD1 (5 bases). The germline V gene has CDR1 MNHNS and CDR2 SASEGT. The germline V and J ends were trimmed by 4 bases and 0 bases, with 10 bases remaining between them. CDR3 length: 14 residues. CDR3 region: CASSGSGISYEQYF. The CDR3, as DNA: TGTGCCAGCAGTGGGTCAGGGATCTCCTACGAGCAGTACTTC.